What follows describes a single TCR beta chain. The study assigned cohorts using participant-reported clinical history. The recovered donors of Cohort 3 showed two negative PCRs, clearance, or symptom resolution. Per the authors' pipeline: The authors estimated nucleated cell counts from reference gene primer amplification. TCRdb's copy holds only in-frame clones and misses some; the assay was immunoSEQ multiplex PCR. V, J and clone size were drawn from that table, and D and trimming were deduced from the DNA. The sample records about 250,000 clones, roughly 86% being singletons. Germline CDR1 reads SEHNR; CDR2 reads FQNEAQ (reference sequence). The CDR3 consists of 16 residues. V lost 5 bases to trimming and J lost 6 bases; unmatched junction nucleotides: 9. The source of the sample is a study of blood T cell repertoires in COVID-19. Overall study context: Sample material is recorded as cDNA or gDNA derived from T cells, B-cell-depleted T cells, or PBMCs.

The chain links TRBV7-9 to TRBJ2-5; the match to TRBD2 covers 13 bases. The receptor was derived from a woman aged 50 to 60 who had recovered from COVID-19. The sample taken for sequencing was PBMCs or T cells enriched from blood (not recorded which). This CDR3 reads CASSLTLAGGLQTQYF. The CDR3 nucleotides are TGTGCCAGCAGCCTAACACTAGCGGGAGGGCTTCAGACCCAGTACTTC.